The 5 T cell receptor beta chains below come from one sample, sequenced in a study of blood T cell repertoires in COVID-19. The table came from immunoSEQ multiplex PCR; TCRdb's copy has only in-frame clones and leaves some out. Of over 10,000 clones detected, approximately 85% appear once; the ten largest clones hold approximately 5.6%. The source material was peripheral blood. The source of these receptors is a human donor in a cohort sampled during active COVID-19.

The chain has TRBV7-8 and TRBJ2-6; the match to TRBD1 covers 9 bases. Germline assignment: CDR1 SGHVS and CDR2 FQNEAQ. The CDR3 runs to 17 residues. Unmatched junction bases numbered 8, after V lost 6 bases and J lost 2 bases. The CDR3: CASRRSQGATGANVLTF. The CDR3, as DNA: TGTGCCAGCAGGCGGTCACAGGGGGCTACTGGGGCCAACGTCCTGACTTTC.

This chain's CDR3 is CASSLRIGADGYTF. CDR3 bases: TGCGCCAGCAGCTTGCGAATAGGAGCGGATGGCTACACCTTC. J is TRBJ1-2 and V is TRBV5-1; unclear D gene. Germline V gene lookup returns CDR1 SGHRS and CDR2 YFSETQ. With 1 base removed from V and 6 bases from J, the gap between germline ends came to 13 bases. The length of the CDR3 is 14 residues.

The J gene is TRBJ1-4, the V gene TRBV7-9; tentative D call: TRBD1 (5 bases). V was clipped by 5 bases and J by 0 bases, with 10 bases between them. Germline-derived CDR1 and CDR2 are SEHNR and FQNEAQ (reference sequence). The CDR3 extends over 15 amino acids. The CDR3 sequence is CASSPRAATNEKLFF. The CDR3 DNA sequence: TGTGCCAGCAGCCCCAGGGCTGCAACTAATGAAAAACTGTTTTTT.

The V call is TRBV6-6, the J call TRBJ2-1, with TRBD1 matching 8 bases. Trimming took 0 bases from V and 1 from J; bases not matched to a gene: 2. Germline CDR1 and CDR2: MNHNY and SVGAGI (reference sequence). CDR3 length: 16 amino acids. CDR3 in amino acids: CASSYSQGASYNEQFF. The CDR3 bases are TGTGCCAGCAGTTACTCGCAGGGGGCTTCCTACAATGAGCAGTTCTTC.

The genes are TRBV6-4 and TRBJ2-1; no definite D call. The CDR3 totals 16 residues. Germline V CDR1 and CDR2: MRHNA, SNTAGT. The V end was cut by 2 bases, the J end by 2 bases, with 13 bases between. The CDR3 loop reads CASSDARSLTYNEQFF. The CDR3 DNA follows: TGTGCCAGCAGTGACGCTCGGTCCCTCACCTACAATGAGCAGTTCTTC.